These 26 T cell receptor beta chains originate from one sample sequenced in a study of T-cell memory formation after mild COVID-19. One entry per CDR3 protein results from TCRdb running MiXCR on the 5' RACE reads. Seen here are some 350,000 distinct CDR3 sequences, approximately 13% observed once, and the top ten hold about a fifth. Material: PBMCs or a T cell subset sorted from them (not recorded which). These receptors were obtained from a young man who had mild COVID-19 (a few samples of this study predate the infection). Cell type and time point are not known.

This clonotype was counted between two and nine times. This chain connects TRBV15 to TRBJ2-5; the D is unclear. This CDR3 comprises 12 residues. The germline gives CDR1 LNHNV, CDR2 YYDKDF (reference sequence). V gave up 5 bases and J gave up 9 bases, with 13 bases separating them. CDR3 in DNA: TGTGCCACCAGCGGAAGCTCGCCGGCCCAGTACTTC. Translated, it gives CATSGSSPAQYF. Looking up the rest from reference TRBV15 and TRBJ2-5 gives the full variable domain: DAMVIQNPRYQVTQFGKPVTLSCSQTLNHNVMYWYQQKSSQAPKLLFHYYDKDFNNEADTPDNFQSRRPNTSFCFLDIRSPGLGDTAMYLCATSGSSPAQYFGPGTRLLVL.

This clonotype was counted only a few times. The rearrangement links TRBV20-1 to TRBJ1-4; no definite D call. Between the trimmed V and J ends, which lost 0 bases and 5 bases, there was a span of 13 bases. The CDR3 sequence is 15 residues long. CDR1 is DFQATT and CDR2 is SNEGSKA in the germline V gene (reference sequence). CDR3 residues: CSARDNRGRNEKLFF. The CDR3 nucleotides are TGCAGTGCTAGAGATAATCGCGGGAGAAATGAAAAACTGTTTTTT.

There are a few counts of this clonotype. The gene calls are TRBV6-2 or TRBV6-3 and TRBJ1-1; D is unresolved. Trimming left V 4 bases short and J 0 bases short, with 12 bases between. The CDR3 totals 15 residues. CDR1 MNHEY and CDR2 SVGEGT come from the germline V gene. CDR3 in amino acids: CASSFPRLMNTEAFF. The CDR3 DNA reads TGTGCCAGCAGTTTCCCAAGACTCATGAACACTGAAGCTTTCTTT.

CDR3 sequence: CASSRQSHEQYF. The CDR3 coding sequence is TGTGCCAGCAGCCGACAGTCTCACGAGCAGTACTTC. The genes are TRBV5-6 and TRBJ2-7; possibly TRBD1 for D (5 bases). The CDR3 sequence is 12 residues long. The germline V gene has CDR1 SGHDT and CDR2 YYEEEE. Trimming left V 4 bases short and J 5 bases short, with 10 bases between.

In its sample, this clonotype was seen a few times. For the CDR3, the DNA is TGCGCCAGCAGCTTGAGCCTAGCGGGGGAGTACAATGAGCAGTTCTTC. Amino acids: CASSLSLAGEYNEQFF. This rearrangement joins TRBV5-1 to TRBJ2-1; 10 nucleotides line up with TRBD2. In germline, CDR1 is SGHRS, CDR2 YFSETQ. The length of the CDR3 is 16 residues. The trim removed 1 base at V and 4 bases at J, leaving 5 bases unmatched.

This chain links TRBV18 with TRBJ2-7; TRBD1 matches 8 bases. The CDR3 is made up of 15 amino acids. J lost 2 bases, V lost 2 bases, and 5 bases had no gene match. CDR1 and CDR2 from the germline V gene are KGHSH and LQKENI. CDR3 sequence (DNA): TGTGCCAGCTCACCAGGACAGGGCCAAACCTACGAGCAGTACTTC. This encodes CASSPGQGQTYEQYF.

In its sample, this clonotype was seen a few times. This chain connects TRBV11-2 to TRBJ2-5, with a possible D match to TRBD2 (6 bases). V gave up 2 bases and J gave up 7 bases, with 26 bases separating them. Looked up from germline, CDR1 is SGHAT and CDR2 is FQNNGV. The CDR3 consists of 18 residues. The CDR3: CASSLSVGEDLGMVTQYF. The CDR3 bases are TGTGCCAGCAGCTTATCAGTTGGGGAGGACCTAGGGATGGTGACCCAGTACTTC.

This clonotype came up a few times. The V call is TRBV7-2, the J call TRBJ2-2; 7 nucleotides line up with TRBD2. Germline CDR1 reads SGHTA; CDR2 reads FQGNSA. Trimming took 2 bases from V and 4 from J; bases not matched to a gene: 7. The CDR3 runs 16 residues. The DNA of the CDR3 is TGTGCCAGCAGCTTACTGACTAGCCCAGGCACCGGGGAGCTGTTTTTT. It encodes CASSLLTSPGTGELFF.

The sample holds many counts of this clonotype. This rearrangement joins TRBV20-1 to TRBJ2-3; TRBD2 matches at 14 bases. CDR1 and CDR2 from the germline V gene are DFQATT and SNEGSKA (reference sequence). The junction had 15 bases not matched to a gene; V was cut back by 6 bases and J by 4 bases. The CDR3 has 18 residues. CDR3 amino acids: CSAKGTSGGRDQSDTQYF. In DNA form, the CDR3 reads TGCAGTGCGAAAGGGACTAGCGGGGGCCGTGATCAGTCAGATACGCAGTATTTT.

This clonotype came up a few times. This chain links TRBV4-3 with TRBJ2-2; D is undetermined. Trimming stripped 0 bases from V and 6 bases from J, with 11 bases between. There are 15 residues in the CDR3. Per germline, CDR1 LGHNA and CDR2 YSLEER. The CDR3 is CASSQDPTGSGELFF. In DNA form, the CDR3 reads TGCGCCAGCAGCCAAGACCCGACGGGCTCCGGGGAGCTGTTTTTT.

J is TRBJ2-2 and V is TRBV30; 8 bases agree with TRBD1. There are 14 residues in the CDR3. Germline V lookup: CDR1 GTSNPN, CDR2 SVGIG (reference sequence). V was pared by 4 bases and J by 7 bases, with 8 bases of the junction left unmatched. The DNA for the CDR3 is TGTGCCTGGATCTCAACAGGGGGAGTCGGGGAGCTGTTTTTT. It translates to CAWISTGGVGELFF.

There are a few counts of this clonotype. The CDR3 here is CASSSGRGEETQYF. The CDR3 coding sequence is TGTGCCAGCAGTAGCGGGAGGGGAGAAGAGACCCAGTACTTC. This sequence joins TRBV7-2 and TRBJ2-5, with TRBD2 matching 11 bases. Germline loops: CDR1 SGHTA, CDR2 FQGNSA. J lost 3 bases, V lost 6 bases, and 3 bases had no gene match. The CDR3 spans 14 residues.

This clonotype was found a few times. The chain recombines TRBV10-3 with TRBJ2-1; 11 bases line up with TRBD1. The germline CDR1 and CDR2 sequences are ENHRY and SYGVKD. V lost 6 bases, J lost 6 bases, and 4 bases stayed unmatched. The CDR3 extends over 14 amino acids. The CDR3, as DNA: TGTGCCATCAGCGCCGGGACAGGGGGCAATGAGCAGTTCTTC. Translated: CAISAGTGGNEQFF.

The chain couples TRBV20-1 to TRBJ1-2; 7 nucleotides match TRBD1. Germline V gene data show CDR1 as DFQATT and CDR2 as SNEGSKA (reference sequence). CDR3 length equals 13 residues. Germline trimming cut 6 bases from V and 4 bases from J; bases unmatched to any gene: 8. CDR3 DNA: TGCAGTGCACGGGACAGAAGCCCCTATGGCTACACCTTC. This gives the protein CSARDRSPYGYTF.

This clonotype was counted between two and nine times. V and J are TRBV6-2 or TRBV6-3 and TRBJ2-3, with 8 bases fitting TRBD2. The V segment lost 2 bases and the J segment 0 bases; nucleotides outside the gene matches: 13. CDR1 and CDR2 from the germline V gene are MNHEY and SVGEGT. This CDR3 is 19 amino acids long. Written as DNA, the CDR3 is TGTGCCAGCAGTTACCCGGCGGGGGGCCCGGGGACGAGCACAGATACGCAGTATTTT. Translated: CASSYPAGGPGTSTDTQYF.

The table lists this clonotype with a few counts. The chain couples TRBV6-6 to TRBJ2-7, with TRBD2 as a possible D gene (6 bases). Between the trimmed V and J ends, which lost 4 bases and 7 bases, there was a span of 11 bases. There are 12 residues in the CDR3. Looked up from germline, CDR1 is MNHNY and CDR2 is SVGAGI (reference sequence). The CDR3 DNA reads TGTGCCAGCAGTTTCGGGAGTCGGGAGCAGTACGTC. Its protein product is CASSFGSREQYV.

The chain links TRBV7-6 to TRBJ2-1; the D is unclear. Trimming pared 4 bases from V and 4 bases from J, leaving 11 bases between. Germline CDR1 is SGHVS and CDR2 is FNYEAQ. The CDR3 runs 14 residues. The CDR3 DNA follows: TGTGCCAGCAGCTGGACCGAGACTTACAATGAGCAGTTCTTC. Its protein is CASSWTETYNEQFF.

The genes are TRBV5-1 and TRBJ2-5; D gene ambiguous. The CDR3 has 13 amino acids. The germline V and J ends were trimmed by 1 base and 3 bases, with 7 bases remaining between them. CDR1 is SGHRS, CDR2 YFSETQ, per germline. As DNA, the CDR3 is TGCGCCAGCAGCTTGTGGTTGGAAGAGACCCAGTACTTC. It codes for CASSLWLEETQYF.

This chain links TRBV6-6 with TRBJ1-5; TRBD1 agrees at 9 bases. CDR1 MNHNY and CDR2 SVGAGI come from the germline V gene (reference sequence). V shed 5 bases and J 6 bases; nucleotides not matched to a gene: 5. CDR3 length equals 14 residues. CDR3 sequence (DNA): TGTGCCAGCAGTCTTACAGGGGGCAGTCAGCCCCAGCATTTT. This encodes CASSLTGGSQPQHF.

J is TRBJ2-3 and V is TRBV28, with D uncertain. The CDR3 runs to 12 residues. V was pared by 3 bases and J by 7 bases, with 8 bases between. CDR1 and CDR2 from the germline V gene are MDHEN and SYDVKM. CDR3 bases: TGTGCCAGCAGTTTCCAGAGAAATACGCAGTATTTT. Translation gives CASSFQRNTQYF.

The CDR3 loop is CASMWTPNTGELFF. CDR3 coding DNA: TGTGCCAGCATGTGGACTCCGAACACCGGGGAGCTGTTTTTT. V is TRBV6-2 or TRBV6-3 and J is TRBJ2-2; D might be TRBD2 (5 bases). CDR1 MNHEY and CDR2 SVGEGT come from the germline V gene. Between the trimmed V and J ends, which lost 7 bases and 0 bases, there was a span of 9 bases. The CDR3 covers 14 residues.

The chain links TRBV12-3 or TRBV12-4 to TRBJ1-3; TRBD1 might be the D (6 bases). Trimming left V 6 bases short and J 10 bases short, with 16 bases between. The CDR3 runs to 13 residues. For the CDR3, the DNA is TGTGCCAGCAGCCTCCCCCCACAGGGAACCATATATTTT. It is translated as CASSLPPQGTIYF.

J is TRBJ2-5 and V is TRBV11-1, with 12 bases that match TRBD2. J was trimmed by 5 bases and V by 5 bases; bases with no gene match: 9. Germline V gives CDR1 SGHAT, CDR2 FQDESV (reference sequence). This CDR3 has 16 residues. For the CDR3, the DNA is TGTGCCAGCAGCCGCACTACTAGCGGGGGGTCCGAGACCCAGTACTTC. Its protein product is CASSRTTSGGSETQYF.

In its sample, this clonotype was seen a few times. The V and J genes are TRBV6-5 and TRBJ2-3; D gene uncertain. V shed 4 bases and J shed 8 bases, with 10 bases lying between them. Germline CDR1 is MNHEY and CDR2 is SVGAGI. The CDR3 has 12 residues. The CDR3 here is CASSSQRGTQYF. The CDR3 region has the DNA TGTGCCAGCAGTTCACAGCGAGGTACGCAGTATTTT.

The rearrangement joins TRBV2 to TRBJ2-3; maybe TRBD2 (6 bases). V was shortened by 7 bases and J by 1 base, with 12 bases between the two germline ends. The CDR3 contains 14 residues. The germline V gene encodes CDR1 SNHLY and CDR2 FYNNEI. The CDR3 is CASMSGGGTDTQYF. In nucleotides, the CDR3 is TGTGCCAGCATGTCCGGCGGGGGCACAGATACGCAGTATTTT.

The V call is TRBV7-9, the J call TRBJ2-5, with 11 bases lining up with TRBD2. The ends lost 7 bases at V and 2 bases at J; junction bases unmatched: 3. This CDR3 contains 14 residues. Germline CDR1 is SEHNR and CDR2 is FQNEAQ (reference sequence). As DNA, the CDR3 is TGTGCCAGCACGCTAGCGGGGGGACAAGAGACCCAGTACTTC. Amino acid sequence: CASTLAGGQETQYF.